Listed here are 7 T cell receptor beta chains from one sample, sequenced in a study of blood T cells in healthy people across ages. A J-beta primer mix and a sample-barcoded 5' primer were used in a second PCR of about 6 to 12 cycles. MiXCR, run by TCRdb on the 5' RACE reads, gives a single entry per CDR3 protein. The sample shows 600,000 to 650,000 distinct CDR3 sequences, under 70% of them seen only once. The sample consisted of blood. These receptors were obtained from a man aged 55 to 70 in good health.

V and J are TRBV3-1 and TRBJ2-4; 11 bases line up with TRBD1. Trimming cost V 3 bases and J 13 bases; bases outside gene matches: 8. Germline V CDR1 and CDR2: LGHDT, YNNKEL (reference sequence). The CDR3 runs 14 residues. CDR3 in DNA: TGTGCCAGCAGCCAGGACAGGGGGCTAGGGGAGCAGTACTTC. This encodes CASSQDRGLGEQYF. The full variable domain, with the rest looked up from reference TRBV3-1 and TRBJ2-4, is DTAVSQTPKYLVTQMGNDKSIKCEQNLGHDTMYWYKQDSKKFLKIMFSYNNKELIINETVPNRFSPKSPDKAHLNLHINSLELGDSAVYFCASSQDRGLGEQYFGAGTRLSVL.

This clonotype has only one observation. The V and J genes are TRBV6-6 and TRBJ2-5, with 9 bases fitting TRBD1. This CDR3 is built from 15 residues. Trimming cost V 5 bases and J 4 bases; bases outside gene matches: 8. Germline values: CDR1 MNHNY, CDR2 SVGAGI (reference sequence). In DNA form, the CDR3 reads TGTGCCAGCAGTCCCCGGGACAGGGTGGCAGAGACCCAGTACTTC. The encoded protein is CASSPRDRVAETQYF.

V and J are TRBV27 and TRBJ1-2; TRBD1 matches at 10 bases. Germline V CDR1 and CDR2: MNHEY, SMNVEV (reference sequence). Trimming removed 3 bases from V and 13 bases from J; junction bases left unmatched: 17. The CDR3 length is 16 residues. The DNA of the CDR3 is TGTGCCAGCAGTTTGCACAATCCGGGACAGGGGTATGAGAGCACCTTC. Translated: CASSLHNPGQGYESTF.

The rearrangement uses TRBV20-1 and TRBJ2-5, with TRBD2 identical over 15 bases. The V segment lost 1 base and the J segment 4 bases; nucleotides outside the gene matches: 4. Looked up from germline, CDR1 is DFQATT and CDR2 is SNEGSKA (reference sequence). This CDR3 spans 16 amino acids. The DNA for the CDR3 is TGCAGTGCTAGAGGGACTAGCGGGGGGGCCGGAGAGACCCAGTACTTC. Amino acids: CSARGTSGGAGETQYF.

This clonotype was seen a few times. The chain couples TRBV20-1 to TRBJ2-6; D not certain. Trimming cost V 3 bases and J 0 bases, with 6 bases left between them. The germline gives CDR1 DFQATT, CDR2 SNEGSKA (reference sequence). The CDR3 loop spans 14 amino acids. The CDR3 loop is CSASRPSGANVLTF. Here the CDR3 DNA reads TGCAGTGCTAGCCGACCCTCTGGGGCCAACGTCCTGACTTTC.

This chain uses TRBV29-1 with TRBJ2-5; a possible D gene is TRBD2 (5 bases). The V and J ends lost 1 base and 3 bases respectively, with 9 bases between them. In germline, CDR1 is SQVTM, CDR2 ANQGSEA. The length of the CDR3 is 13 residues. The CDR3 region is CSVEGSGKETQYF. In DNA form, the CDR3 reads TGCAGCGTTGAAGGGTCGGGGAAAGAGACCCAGTACTTC.

This sequence joins TRBV20-1 and TRBJ2-7; 8 bases map to TRBD2. The CDR3 runs 14 residues. From germline, CDR1 is DFQATT and CDR2 SNEGSKA (reference sequence). The V and J ends lost 0 bases and 3 bases, in that order; junction bases with no gene match: 4. The CDR3 bases are TGCAGTGCTAGAGAGGGCGGGGGGAGCTACGAGCAGTACTTC. This encodes CSAREGGGSYEQYF.